One and the same sample provided the 5 T cell receptor beta chains below, sequenced in a study of cytotoxic CD8 clonotypes in ibrutinib-treated CLL. The table came from immunoSEQ multiplex PCR; TCRdb's copy has only in-frame clones and leaves some out. The sample records some 63,000 clones, about nine tenths being singletons. Sequences were derived from PBMCs, sampled after 12 months of ibrutinib treatment. The receptors were sampled from a human donor with chronic lymphocytic leukemia.

This sequence joins TRBV30 and TRBJ2-2; D possibly matches TRBD1 or TRBD2 (5 bases each). The CDR3 has 15 amino acids. The ends were cut back, 0 bases at V and 4 bases at J, with 12 bases in the middle. CDR1 and CDR2 (germline): GTSNPN, SVGIG (reference sequence). The CDR3 sequence: CAWSVGELSTGELFF. DNA for the CDR3: TGTGCCTGGAGTGTGGGGGAGTTAAGCACCGGGGAGCTGTTTTTT.

The CDR3 reads CASSSLNTGELFF. The CDR3 DNA reads TGTGCCAGCAGCTCTCTGAACACCGGGGAGCTGTTTTTT. The chain has TRBV7-3 and TRBJ2-2; D ambiguous. From germline, CDR1 is SGHTA and CDR2 FQGTGA. The CDR3 sequence is 13 residues long. Trimming left V 4 bases short and J 1 base short, with 4 bases between.

The chain recombines TRBV5-4 with TRBJ2-5; D gene ambiguous. The CDR3 extends over 11 amino acids. Germline V gene sequence: CDR1 SGHNT, CDR2 YYREEE (reference sequence). Deletions cut 3 bases from V and 2 bases from J, with 2 bases between. CDR3 nucleotide sequence: TGTGCCAGCAGCTCGCAAGAGACCCAGTACTTC. Amino acids: CASSSQETQYF.

V and J are TRBV2 and TRBJ2-7; 8 bases are shared with TRBD1. CDR1 and CDR2 from the germline V gene are SNHLY and FYNNEI. The CDR3 has 14 residues. V lost 5 bases and J lost 0; bases outside the gene matches: 3. CDR3 in amino acids: CASSRQGSSYEQYF. In DNA, the CDR3 is TGTGCCAGCAGTCGACAGGGGAGCTCCTACGAGCAGTACTTC. Full variable domain (missing parts from reference TRBV2 and TRBJ2-7): EPEVTQTPSHQVTQMGQEVILRCVPISNHLYFYWYRQILGQKVEFLVSFYNNEISEKSEIFDDQFSVERPDGSNFTLKIRSTKLEDSAMYFCASSRQGSSYEQYFGPGTRLTVT.

The V call is TRBV4-2, the J call TRBJ1-2; 7 bases fit TRBD1. Germline V gives CDR1 LGHNA, CDR2 YNFKEQ. J lost 3 bases, V lost 2 bases, and 3 bases had no gene match. The CDR3 has 14 residues. The CDR3 DNA reads TGTGCCAGCAGCCAACATACAGGGGACTATGGCTACACCTTC. It encodes CASSQHTGDYGYTF.